This T cell receptor beta chain stems from a study of shared clonotypes between healthy human individuals. Study summary: Three CD4 naive, three CD4 memory, two CD8 naive and one CD8 memory plate were used per donor.

This clone was detected only a few times. Cells designated naive CD8 were CD45RO-negative and were positively selected for CCR7, with terminally differentiated effector memory CD45RA+ cells excluded. The germline V gene has CDR1 SEHNR and CDR2 FQNEAQ (reference sequence). This CDR3 is 15 amino acids long. Trimming stripped 4 bases from V and 1 base from J, with 13 bases between. Measured with immunoSEQ multiplex PCR; TCRdb has only the in-frame clones, and not every one. The data hold around 2,000,000 clones, with just over 90% observed a single time. The sequenced sample consisted of naive CD8+ T cells from PBMCs. The origin of this receptor is a man between 18 and 29 years old in good health. Some clones in this sample may be carry-over from other donors' samples. The chain couples TRBV7-9 to TRBJ1-1, with TRBD1 as a possible D gene (6 bases). The CDR3 loop is CASSWTGARNTEAFF. As DNA, the CDR3 is TGTGCCAGCAGCTGGACGGGGGCTAGGAACACTGAAGCTTTCTTT.